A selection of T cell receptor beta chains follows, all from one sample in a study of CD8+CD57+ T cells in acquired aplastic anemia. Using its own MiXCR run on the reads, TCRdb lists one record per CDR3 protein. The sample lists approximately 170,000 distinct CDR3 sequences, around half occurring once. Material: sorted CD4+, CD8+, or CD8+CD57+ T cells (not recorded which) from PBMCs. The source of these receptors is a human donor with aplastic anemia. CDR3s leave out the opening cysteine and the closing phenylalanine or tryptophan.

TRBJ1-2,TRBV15,ATSRDRATNYGYT
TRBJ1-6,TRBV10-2,ASSARWGTNSPLH
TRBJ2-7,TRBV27,ASSLTRAGTHVRYEQY
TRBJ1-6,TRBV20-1,SARYGDRDNSPLH
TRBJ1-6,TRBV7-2,ASSSYIGGNSPLH
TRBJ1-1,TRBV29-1,SGGQNTEAF
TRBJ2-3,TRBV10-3,AIRAGGSTDTQY
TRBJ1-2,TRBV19,ASSISGTGYGYT
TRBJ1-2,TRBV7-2,ASSPGQGLSRGYT
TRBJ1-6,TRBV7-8,ASSPGSPYNSPLH
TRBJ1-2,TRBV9,ASSVGTENYGYT
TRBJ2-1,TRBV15,ATSRGETASLYNEQF
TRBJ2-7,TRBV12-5,ASGSQGAIDEQY
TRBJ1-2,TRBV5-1,ASSLAAAYGYT
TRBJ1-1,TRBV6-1,ASSSPLLGSTEAF
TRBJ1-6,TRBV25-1,ASSLYSSYNSPLH
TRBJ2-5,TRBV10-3,AISESDTEGTQY
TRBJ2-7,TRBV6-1,ASGSDSSALRAYEQY
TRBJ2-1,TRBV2,ASRTGDNEQF
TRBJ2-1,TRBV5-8,ASSLARPNNEQF
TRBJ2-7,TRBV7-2,ASSLVRDRGSEQY
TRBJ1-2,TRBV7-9,ASSSTGTEDGYT
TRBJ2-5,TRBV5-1,ASSLTSGETQY